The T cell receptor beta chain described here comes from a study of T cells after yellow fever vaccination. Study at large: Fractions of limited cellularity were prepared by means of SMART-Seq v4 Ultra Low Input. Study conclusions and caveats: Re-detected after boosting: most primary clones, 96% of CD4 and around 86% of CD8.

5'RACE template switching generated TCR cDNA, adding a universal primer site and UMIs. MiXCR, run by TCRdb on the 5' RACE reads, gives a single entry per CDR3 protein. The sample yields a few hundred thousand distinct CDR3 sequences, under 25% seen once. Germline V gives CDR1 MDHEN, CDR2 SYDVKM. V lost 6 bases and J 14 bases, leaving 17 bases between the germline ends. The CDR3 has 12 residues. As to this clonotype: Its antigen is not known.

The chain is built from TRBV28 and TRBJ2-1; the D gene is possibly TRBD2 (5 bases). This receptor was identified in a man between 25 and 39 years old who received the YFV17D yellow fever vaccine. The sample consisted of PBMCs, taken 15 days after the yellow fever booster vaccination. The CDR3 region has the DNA TGTGCCAGCAGCGTAAAGTCCCGGCGGGAGTTCTTC. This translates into CASSVKSRREFF.